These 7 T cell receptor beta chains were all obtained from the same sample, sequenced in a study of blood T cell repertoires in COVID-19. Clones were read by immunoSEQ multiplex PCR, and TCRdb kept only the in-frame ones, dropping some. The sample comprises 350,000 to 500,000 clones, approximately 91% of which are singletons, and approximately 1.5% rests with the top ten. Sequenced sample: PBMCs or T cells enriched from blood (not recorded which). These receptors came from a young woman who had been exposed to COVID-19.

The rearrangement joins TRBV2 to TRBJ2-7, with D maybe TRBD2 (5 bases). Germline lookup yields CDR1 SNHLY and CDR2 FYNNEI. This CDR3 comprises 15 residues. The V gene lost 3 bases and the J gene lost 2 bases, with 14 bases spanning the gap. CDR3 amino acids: CASSDSSRNPYEQYF. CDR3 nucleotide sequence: TGTGCCAGCAGTGATTCTAGCCGTAACCCCTACGAGCAGTACTTC.

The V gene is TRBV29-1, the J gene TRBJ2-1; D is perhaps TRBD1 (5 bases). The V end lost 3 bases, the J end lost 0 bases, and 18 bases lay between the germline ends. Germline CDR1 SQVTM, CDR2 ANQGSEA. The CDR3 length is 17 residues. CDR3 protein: CSVDDRSTGTSYNEQFF. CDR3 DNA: TGCAGCGTTGACGATCGGAGCACAGGAACCTCCTACAATGAGCAGTTCTTC.

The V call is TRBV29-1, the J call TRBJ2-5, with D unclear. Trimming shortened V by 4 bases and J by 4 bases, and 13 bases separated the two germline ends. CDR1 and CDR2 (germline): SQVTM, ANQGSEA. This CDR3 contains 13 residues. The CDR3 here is CSVGGPRPETQYF. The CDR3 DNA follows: TGCAGCGTTGGAGGCCCGCGGCCAGAGACCCAGTACTTC. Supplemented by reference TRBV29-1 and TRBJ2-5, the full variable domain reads SAVISQKPSRDICQRGTSLTIQCQVDSQVTMMFWYRQQPGQSLTLIATANQGSEATYESGFVIDKFPISRPNLTFSTLTVSNMSPEDSSIYLCSVGGPRPETQYFGPGTRLLVL.

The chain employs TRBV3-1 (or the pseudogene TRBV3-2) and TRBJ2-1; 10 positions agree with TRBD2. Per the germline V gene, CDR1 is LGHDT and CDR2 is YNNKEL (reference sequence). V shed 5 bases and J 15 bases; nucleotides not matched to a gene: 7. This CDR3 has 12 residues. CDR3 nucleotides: TGTGCCAGCAGCTACCTAGCGGGAGAGGTGTTCTTC. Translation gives CASSYLAGEVFF.

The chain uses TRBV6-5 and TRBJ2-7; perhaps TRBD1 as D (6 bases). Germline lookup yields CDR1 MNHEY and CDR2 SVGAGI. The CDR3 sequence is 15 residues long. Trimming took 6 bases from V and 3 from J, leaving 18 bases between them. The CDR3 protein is CASSGEDSASYEQYF. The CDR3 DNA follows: TGTGCCAGCAGCGGAGAGGACAGCGCCAGCTACGAGCAGTACTTC.

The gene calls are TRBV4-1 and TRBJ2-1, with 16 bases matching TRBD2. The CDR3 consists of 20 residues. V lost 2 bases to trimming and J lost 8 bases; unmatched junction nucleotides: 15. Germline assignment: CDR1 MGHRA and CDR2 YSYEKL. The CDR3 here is CASSQRLLGTSGGAGDEQFF. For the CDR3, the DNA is TGCGCCAGCAGCCAACGACTCCTAGGGACTAGCGGGGGGGCTGGCGATGAGCAGTTCTTC.

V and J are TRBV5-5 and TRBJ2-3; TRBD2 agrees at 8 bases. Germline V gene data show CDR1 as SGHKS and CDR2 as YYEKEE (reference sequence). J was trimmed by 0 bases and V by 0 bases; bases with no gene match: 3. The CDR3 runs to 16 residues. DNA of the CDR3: TGTGCCAGCAGCTTGGATACGGGGGGGAGCACAGATACGCAGTATTTT. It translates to CASSLDTGGSTDTQYF.